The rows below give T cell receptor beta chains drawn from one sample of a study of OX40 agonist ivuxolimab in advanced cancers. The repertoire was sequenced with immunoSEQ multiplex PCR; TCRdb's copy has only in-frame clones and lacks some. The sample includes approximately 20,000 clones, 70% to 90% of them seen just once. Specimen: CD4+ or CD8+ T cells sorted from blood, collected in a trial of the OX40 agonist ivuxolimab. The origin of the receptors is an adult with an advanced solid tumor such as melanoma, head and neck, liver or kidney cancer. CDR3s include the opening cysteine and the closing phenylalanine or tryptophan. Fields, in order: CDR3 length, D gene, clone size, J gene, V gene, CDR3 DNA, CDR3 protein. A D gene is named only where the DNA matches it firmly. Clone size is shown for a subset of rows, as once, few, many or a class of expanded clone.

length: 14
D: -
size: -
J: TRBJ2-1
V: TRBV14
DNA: TGTGCCAGCTCCGCGTTATATCCCCTCGATGAGCAGTTCTTC
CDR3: CASSALYPLDEQFF

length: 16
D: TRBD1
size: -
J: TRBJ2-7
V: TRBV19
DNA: TGTGCCAGTAGGCCAGGGGGCTCCGGGAGTACCTACGAGCAGTACTTC
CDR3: CASRPGGSGSTYEQYF

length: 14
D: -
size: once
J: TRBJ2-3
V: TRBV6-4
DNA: TGTGCCAGCAGTGAAGGGGGAAGCACAGATACGCAGTATTTT
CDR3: CASSEGGSTDTQYF

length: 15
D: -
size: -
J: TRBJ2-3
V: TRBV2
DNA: TGTGCCAGCTGGTTGGGGGCTTCTAGCACAGATACGCAGTATTTT
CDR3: CASWLGASSTDTQYF

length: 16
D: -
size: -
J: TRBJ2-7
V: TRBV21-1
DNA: TGTGCCAGCAGCAAAGAGAGGACAGGGACGTCCTACGAGCAGTACTTC
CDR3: CASSKERTGTSYEQYF

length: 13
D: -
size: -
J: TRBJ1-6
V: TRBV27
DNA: TGTGCCAGCAGTCTCGGAGGTAATTCACCCCTCCACTTT
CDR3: CASSLGGNSPLHF

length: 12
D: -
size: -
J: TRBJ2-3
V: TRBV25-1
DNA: TGTGCCAGCGTGACAATCAGGGGATTGATGGTTTTT
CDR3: CASVTIRGLMVF

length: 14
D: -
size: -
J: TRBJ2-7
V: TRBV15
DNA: TGTGCCACCAGCAGAGATAGGAAAACCTACGAGCAGTACTTC
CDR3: CATSRDRKTYEQYF

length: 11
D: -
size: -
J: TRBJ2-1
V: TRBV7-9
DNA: TGTGCCAGCAGCTTAGGATCGAAGCAGTTCTTC
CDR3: CASSLGSKQFF

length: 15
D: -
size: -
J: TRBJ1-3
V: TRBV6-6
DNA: TGTGCCAGCAGGGCAACGGTTGACTCTGGAAACACCATATATTTT
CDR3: CASRATVDSGNTIYF

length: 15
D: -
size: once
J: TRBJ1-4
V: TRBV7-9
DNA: TGTGCCAGCAGCTTATTTCCGGTTCTTAATGAAAAACTGTTTTTT
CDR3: CASSLFPVLNEKLFF

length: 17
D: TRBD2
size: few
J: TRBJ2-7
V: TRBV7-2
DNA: TGTGCCAGCAGCTTAGCCCCTCCCGGGACTAGCGGTTACGAGCAGTACTTC
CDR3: CASSLAPPGTSGYEQYF

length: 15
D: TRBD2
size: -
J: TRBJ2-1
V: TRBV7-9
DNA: TGTGCCAGCAGACCTCTAGCGGGAGGGCCACTTGAGCAGTTCTTC
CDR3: CASRPLAGGPLEQFF

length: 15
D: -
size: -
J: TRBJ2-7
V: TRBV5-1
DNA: TGCGCCAGCAGCTTCTGGGCCAGGTCGACCTACGAGCAGTACTTC
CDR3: CASSFWARSTYEQYF

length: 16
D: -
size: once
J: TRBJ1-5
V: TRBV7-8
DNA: TGTGCCAGCAGCCCCGGAATTGGGGTTAGCAATCAGCCCCAGCATTTT
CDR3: CASSPGIGVSNQPQHF

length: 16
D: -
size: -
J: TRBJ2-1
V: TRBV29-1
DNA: TGCAGCGTTGAAGATGTGAGGGTGAGCTCCTACAATGAGCAGTTCTTC
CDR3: CSVEDVRVSSYNEQFF

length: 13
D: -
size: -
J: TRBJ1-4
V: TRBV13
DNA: TGTGCCAGCAGTTGGGACGGTGAGAAAAAACTGTTTTTT
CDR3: CASSWDGEKKLFF

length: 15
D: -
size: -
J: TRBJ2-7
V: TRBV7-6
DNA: TGTGCCAGCAGCTTAGCCGAGAGGGGGTCCTACGAGCAGTACTTC
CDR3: CASSLAERGSYEQYF

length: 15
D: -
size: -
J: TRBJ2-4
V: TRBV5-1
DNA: TGCGCCAGCAGCTTGGGTTGGCTAGCCAAAAACATTCAGTACTTC
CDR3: CASSLGWLAKNIQYF

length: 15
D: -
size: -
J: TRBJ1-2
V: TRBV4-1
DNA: TGCGCCAGCAGCCAAGAAGGGGGTTTTAACTATGGCTACACCTTC
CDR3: CASSQEGGFNYGYTF

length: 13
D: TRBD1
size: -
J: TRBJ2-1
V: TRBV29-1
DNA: TGCAGCGAAACCGACAGGGGGAACAATGAGCAGTTCTTC
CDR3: CSETDRGNNEQFF

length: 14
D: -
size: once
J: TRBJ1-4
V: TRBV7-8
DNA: TGTGCCAGCAGCCTAGGGCCCGGGCGGGAAAAACTGTTTTTT
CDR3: CASSLGPGREKLFF

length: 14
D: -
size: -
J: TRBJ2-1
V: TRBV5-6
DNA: TGTGCCAGCAGCGATGGAACCCGCCGCAATGAGCAGTTCTTC
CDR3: CASSDGTRRNEQFF

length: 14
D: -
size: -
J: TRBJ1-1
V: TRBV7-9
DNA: TGTGCCAGCAGCTTAGCAGGGGGAGAAACTGAAGCTTTCTTT
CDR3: CASSLAGGETEAFF

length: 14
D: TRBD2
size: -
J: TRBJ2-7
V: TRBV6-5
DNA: TGTGCCAGCAGCCCCACGGGACTACAGTACGAGCAGTACTTC
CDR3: CASSPTGLQYEQYF

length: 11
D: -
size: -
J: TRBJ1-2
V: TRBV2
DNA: TGTGCCACCAGGTTGGGTTATGGCTACACCTTC
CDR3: CATRLGYGYTF

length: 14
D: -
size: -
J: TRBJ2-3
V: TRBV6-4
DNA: TGTGCCAGCAGCTTCGGGGACGCCGAAGATACGCAGTATTTT
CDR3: CASSFGDAEDTQYF

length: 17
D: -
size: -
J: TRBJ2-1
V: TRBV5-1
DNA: TGCGCCAGCAGCTTGGGGGACCAACCTCCTCCCTACAATGAGCAGTTCTTC
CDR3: CASSLGDQPPPYNEQFF

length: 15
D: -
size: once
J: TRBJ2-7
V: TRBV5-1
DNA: TGCGCCAGCAGCTTGGAGCCGGGACCTATCTACGAGCAGTACTTC
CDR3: CASSLEPGPIYEQYF

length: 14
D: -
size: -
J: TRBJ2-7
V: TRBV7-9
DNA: TGTGCCAGCAGCGATGTGGGCAGGGAAGCAGAGCAGTACTTC
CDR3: CASSDVGREAEQYF

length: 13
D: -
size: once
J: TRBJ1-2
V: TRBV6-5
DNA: TGTGCCAGCAGTTACGGAGGCGTCTATGGCTACACCTTC
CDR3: CASSYGGVYGYTF

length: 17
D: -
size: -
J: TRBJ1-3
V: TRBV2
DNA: TGTGCCAGCAGCGTATTCCCCCCCAGGACCTCTGGAAACACCATATATTTT
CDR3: CASSVFPPRTSGNTIYF

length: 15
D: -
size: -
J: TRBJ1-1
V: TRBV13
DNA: TGTGCCAGCAGCCCCCGCCTCCGAAGCAACACTGAAGCTTTCTTT
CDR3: CASSPRLRSNTEAFF

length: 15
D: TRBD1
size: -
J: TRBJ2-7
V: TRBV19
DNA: TGTGCCAGTAGACGTGCAGGGGGCCGGTTCCACGAGCAGTACTTC
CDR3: CASRRAGGRFHEQYF

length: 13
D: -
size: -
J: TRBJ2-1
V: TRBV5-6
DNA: TGTGCCAGCAGCTTGGGAGGAATCAATGAGCAGTTCTTC
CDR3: CASSLGGINEQFF

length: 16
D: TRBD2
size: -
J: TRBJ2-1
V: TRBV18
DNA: TGTGCCAGCTCACCCTCTCGGGGGGAGGAGGGCAATGAGCAGTTCTTC
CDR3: CASSPSRGEEGNEQFF

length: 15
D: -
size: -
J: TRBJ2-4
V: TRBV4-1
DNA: TGCGCCAGCAGCCAAGAGGTGCGTCCGGAGGGCATTCAGTACTTC
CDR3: CASSQEVRPEGIQYF

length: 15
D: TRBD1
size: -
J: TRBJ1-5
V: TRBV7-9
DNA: TGTGCCAGCAGCTTAGGGGGACAGAGAAATCAGCCCCAGCATTTT
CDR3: CASSLGGQRNQPQHF

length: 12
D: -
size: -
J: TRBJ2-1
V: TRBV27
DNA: TGTGCCAGCAGGGACAATCACAATGAGCAGTTCTTC
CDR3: CASRDNHNEQFF

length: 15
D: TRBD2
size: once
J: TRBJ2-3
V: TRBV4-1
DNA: TGCGCCAGCAGCCAGCGAGCGGGAGGGACAGATACGCAGTATTTT
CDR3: CASSQRAGGTDTQYF

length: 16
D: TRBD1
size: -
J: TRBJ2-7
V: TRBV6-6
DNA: TGTGCCAGCAGTTACTCTGGGGCGGACAGGGTTTACGAGCAGTACTTC
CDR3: CASSYSGADRVYEQYF

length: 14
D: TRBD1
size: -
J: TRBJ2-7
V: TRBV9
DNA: TGTGCCAGCAGCGTAGCAGCACAGGGGGACGAGCAGTACTTC
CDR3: CASSVAAQGDEQYF

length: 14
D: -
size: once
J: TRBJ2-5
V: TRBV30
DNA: TGTGCCTGGAGTGTAGGGTACAGGGCGGCGACCCAGTACTTC
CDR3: CAWSVGYRAATQYF

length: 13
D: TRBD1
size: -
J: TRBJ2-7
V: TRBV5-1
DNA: TGCGCCAGCAGCAGGGACAGGATTTACGAGCAGTACTTC
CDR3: CASSRDRIYEQYF

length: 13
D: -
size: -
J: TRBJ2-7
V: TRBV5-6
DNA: TGTGCCAGCAGCTTTCGAAACTCCTACGAGCAGTACTTC
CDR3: CASSFRNSYEQYF

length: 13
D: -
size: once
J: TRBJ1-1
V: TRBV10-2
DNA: TGCGCCAGCAGTGTAGGGATGAACACTGAAGCTTTCTTT
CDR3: CASSVGMNTEAFF

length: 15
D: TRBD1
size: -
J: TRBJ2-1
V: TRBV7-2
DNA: TGTGCCAGCAGCTTAAACAGGGGGCCGAACAATGAGCAGTTCTTC
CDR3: CASSLNRGPNNEQFF

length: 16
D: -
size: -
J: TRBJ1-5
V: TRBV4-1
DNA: TGCGCCAGCAGCCAAGGCTTGGGGGCTGGGAATCAGCCCCAGCATTTT
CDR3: CASSQGLGAGNQPQHF

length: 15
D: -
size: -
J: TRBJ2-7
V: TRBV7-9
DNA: TGTGCCAGCAGCCCAGGACAGCGCAGCTCCTACGAGCAGTACTTC
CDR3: CASSPGQRSSYEQYF

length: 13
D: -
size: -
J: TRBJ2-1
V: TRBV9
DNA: TGTGCCAGCAGCGTAGCCGGTGGCAATGAGCAGTTCTTC
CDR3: CASSVAGGNEQFF

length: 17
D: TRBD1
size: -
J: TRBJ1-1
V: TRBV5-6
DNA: TGTGCCAGCAGCGCAAAGGGGGCGGAGGTGGATTGGACTGAAGCTTTCTTT
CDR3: CASSAKGAEVDWTEAFF

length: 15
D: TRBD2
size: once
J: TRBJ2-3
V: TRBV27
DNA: TGTGCCAGCAGCACCTTTAGCGGGGGCACAGATACGCAGTATTTT
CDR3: CASSTFSGGTDTQYF

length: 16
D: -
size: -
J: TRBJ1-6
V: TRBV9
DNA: TGTGCCAGCAGCCCCCCCGGGGGGGGCGCGAATTCACCCCTCCACTTT
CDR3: CASSPPGGGANSPLHF

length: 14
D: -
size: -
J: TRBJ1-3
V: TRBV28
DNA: TGTGCCAGCAGCCCCAGCCACTCTGGAAACACCATATATTTT
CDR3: CASSPSHSGNTIYF

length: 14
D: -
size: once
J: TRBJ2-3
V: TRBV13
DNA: TGTGCCAGCAGCTTAGACGAGGAAACAGATACGCAGTATTTT
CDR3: CASSLDEETDTQYF